The 10 T cell receptor beta chains given below trace back to one sample, sequenced in a study of blood T cell repertoires in COVID-19. TCRdb's copy holds only in-frame clones and misses some; the assay was immunoSEQ multiplex PCR. The sample has more than 200,000 clones; around 88% are singletons. The sequencing input was peripheral blood. These receptors all come from a man aged 30 to 45 with active or convalescent COVID-19.

J is TRBJ2-3 and V is TRBV14; D may be TRBD2 (7 bases). The CDR3 is 14 amino acids. V was trimmed by 4 bases and J by 2 bases, leaving 10 bases between them. CDR1 and CDR2 (germline): SGHDN, FVKESK. The CDR3 DNA sequence: TGTGCCAGCAGCCGGGGGGGCCCCACAGATACGCAGTATTTT. Its translation: CASSRGGPTDTQYF.

The rearrangement uses TRBV7-3 and TRBJ2-7, with D uncertain. The length of the CDR3 is 13 residues. V was cut by 3 bases and J by 4 bases, with 10 bases left in between. The germline V gene has CDR1 SGHTA and CDR2 FQGTGA. In nucleotides, the CDR3 is TGTGCCAGCAGCTTTCCCCTCCTATACGAGCAGTACTTC. The encoded protein is CASSFPLLYEQYF.

The chain recombines TRBV5-1 with TRBJ2-7; no clear D gene. The CDR3 has 15 amino acids. The germline gives CDR1 SGHRS, CDR2 YFSETQ. Trimming shortened V by 4 bases and J by 2 bases, and 16 bases separated the two germline ends. The CDR3 reads CASSLALGPAYEQYF. CDR3 bases: TGCGCCAGCAGCCTTGCATTGGGCCCCGCCTACGAGCAGTACTTC.

The chain carries TRBV18 and TRBJ1-3; no clear D gene. V lost 3 bases to trimming and J lost 3 bases, with 9 bases between them. CDR3 length: 14 residues. Per germline, CDR1 KGHSH and CDR2 LQKENI. For the CDR3, the DNA is TGTGCCAGCTCACCGGGGAGGGATGGAAACACCATATATTTT. Amino acids: CASSPGRDGNTIYF.

The rearrangement uses TRBV28 and TRBJ2-1; 11 nucleotides match TRBD2. Germline CDR1 MDHEN, CDR2 SYDVKM. Trimming removed 4 bases from V and 4 bases from J; junction bases left unmatched: 6. The CDR3 is made up of 16 amino acids. The CDR3 region has the DNA TGTGCCAGCAGTTCTTCCGGGACTAGCGGATACAATGAGCAGTTCTTC. Translation gives CASSSSGTSGYNEQFF.

V and J are TRBV5-1 and TRBJ1-2, with 10 bases lining up with TRBD1. V dropped 0 bases and J dropped 7; count of bases not matched to a gene: 6. CDR1 SGHRS and CDR2 YFSETQ come from the germline V gene. There are 15 residues in the CDR3. The CDR3 is CASSLGQGAWAGYTF. Written as DNA, the CDR3 is TGCGCCAGCAGCTTGGGACAGGGGGCGTGGGCTGGCTACACCTTC.

This clone appeared a few times. This rearrangement joins TRBV5-1 to TRBJ2-7; TRBD2 might be the D (6 bases). V was cut by 1 base and J by 6 bases, with 11 bases left in between. CDR1 and CDR2 (germline): SGHRS, YFSETQ. CDR3 length: 13 residues. CDR3 in amino acids: CASSLFQGGEQYF. Here the CDR3 DNA reads TGCGCCAGCAGCTTGTTTCAGGGAGGCGAGCAGTACTTC. The full variable domain, completed using reference TRBV5-1 and TRBJ2-7, is KAGVTQTPRYLIKTRGQQVTLSCSPISGHRSVSWYQQTPGQGLQFLFEYFSETQRNKGNFPGRFSGRQFSNSRSEMNVSTLELGDSALYLCASSLFQGGEQYFGPGTRLTVT.

This chain links TRBV2 with TRBJ1-1; D is undetermined. Germline V gives CDR1 SNHLY, CDR2 FYNNEI. This CDR3 has 14 amino acids. V was cut by 6 bases and J by 0 bases, with 11 bases left in between. The CDR3 coding sequence is TGTGCCAGCAGGGCAGCGAATTTGAACACTGAAGCTTTCTTT. Translation: CASRAANLNTEAFF.

CDR3 sequence (DNA): TGCGCCAGCAGCCATCCCACCATAGGACTAGAAAGCCCAGATACGCAGTATTTT. The encoded protein is CASSHPTIGLESPDTQYF. The V call is TRBV4-1, the J call TRBJ2-3; 7 bases are a match to TRBD2. From germline, CDR1 is MGHRA and CDR2 YSYEKL. The CDR3 sequence is 18 residues long. Losses at the gene ends were 3 bases for V and 4 bases for J; bases not matched to a gene: 16.

The V call is TRBV30, the J call TRBJ1-3; possible D gene TRBD1, 5 bases. Per the germline V gene, CDR1 is GTSNPN and CDR2 is SVGIG (reference sequence). The CDR3 contains 15 residues. Between the trimmed V and J ends, which lost 4 bases and 3 bases, there was a span of 16 bases. The CDR3 region is CAWTSGPGGGNTIYF. CDR3 coding DNA: TGTGCCTGGACGTCAGGGCCCGGCGGTGGAAACACCATATATTTT.